The following is a TCR beta chain sequence with its context. This record comes from a study of blood T cell repertoires in COVID-19. V lost 0 bases and J 8 bases, leaving 5 bases between the germline ends. Germline CDR1 MNHEY, CDR2 SVGAGI. This CDR3 contains 12 residues. Using immunoSEQ multiplex PCR, the repertoire was profiled, and TCRdb retains in-frame clones only, with some absent. The table has about 140,000 clones, 80% to 85% seen once; the top ten hold about 8.9%. This chain links TRBV6-5 with TRBJ2-1; the D is unclear. This TCR was recovered from a man aged 25 to 45 with COVID-19, enrolled during active disease. The sample consisted of peripheral blood. The CDR3 region has the DNA TGTGCCAGCAGTTACTCACTCGATGAGCAGTTCTTC. Translated: CASSYSLDEQFF.